The rows below give T cell receptor beta chains drawn from one sample of a study of T cells in localized non-small cell lung cancer. TCRdb keeps only in-frame clones here, not all; method: immunoSEQ multiplex PCR. The data hold 3,000 to 3,500 clones, with about 30% observed a single time. The source was lung tumor tissue, collected before any cancer treatment. The source is a man aged 35 to 70 with stage I lung adenocarcinoma. Each CDR3 is given with its conserved first and last residue. The order of the fields is V gene, clone size, J gene, D gene, CDR3 DNA, CDR3 protein. D genes are given only for firm matches. Clone size is given for some rows only: seen once, a few or many times, or a class if the clone is expanded.

TRBV29-1	.	TRBJ2-7	.	TGCAGCGTTGAGGGGGATAGAAGGAACGAGCAGTACTTC	CSVEGDRRNEQYF
TRBV6-8	few	TRBJ2-3	TRBD2	TGTGCCAGGAACCGGATAGCGGGGGGCACAGATACGCAGTATTTT	CARNRIAGGTDTQYF
TRBV5-1	.	TRBJ2-5	TRBD2	TGCGCCAGCAGCTTGGTAGCGGGGGAGATCCAAGAGACCCAGTACTTC	CASSLVAGEIQETQYF
TRBV11-3	few	TRBJ1-2	TRBD1	TGTGCCAGCAGCTTCACCGGGACAGGGGGCGGCTACACCTTC	CASSFTGTGGGYTF
TRBV23-1	.	TRBJ2-1	TRBD2	TGCGCCAGCACGTCGGGGGGGTACAATGAGCAGTTCTTC	CASTSGGYNEQFF
TRBV11-3	many	TRBJ2-7	.	TGTGCCAGCAACCGCGACCAGGGATCGTACGAGCAGTACTTC	CASNRDQGSYEQYF
TRBV9	.	TRBJ1-6	TRBD1	TGTGCCAGCAGGGCGACAGGGAACAATTCACCCCTCCACTTT	CASRATGNNSPLHF
TRBV11-3	medium-sized	TRBJ2-1	.	TGTGCCAGCAGCTTAGTAGGGGGGAGGCCGGGGAATGAGCAGTTCTTC	CASSLVGGRPGNEQFF
TRBV6-8	.	TRBJ2-3	TRBD2	TGTGCCAGCAGTTACTTTAGCGGGGGCTCAGATACGCAGTATTTT	CASSYFSGGSDTQYF
TRBV9	.	TRBJ2-2	.	TGTGCCAGCAGCGCAACAGTTACCGGGGAGCTGTTTTTT	CASSATVTGELFF
TRBV11-3	.	TRBJ2-6	.	TGTGCCAGCAGCCTGGGGGCAGCACTACTCTCTGGGGCCAACGTCCTGACTTTC	CASSLGAALLSGANVLTF
TRBV30	.	TRBJ1-1	.	TGTGCCTGGAGCCTGGGGGAACCCACTGAAGCTTTCTTT	CAWSLGEPTEAFF
TRBV18	.	TRBJ2-7	TRBD1	TGTGCCAGCTCACCGACGAGTCTAGGACAGGGGAGATCCTACGAGCAGTACTTC	CASSPTSLGQGRSYEQYF
TRBV11-3	medium-sized	TRBJ2-4	.	TGTGCCAGCAGCTTAGTAGGAGATCTAGCCAAAAACATTCAGTACTTC	CASSLVGDLAKNIQYF
TRBV6-8	medium-sized	TRBJ1-5	.	TGTGCCATGCATGGGGAGGGCAATCAGCCCCAGCATTTT	CAMHGEGNQPQHF
TRBV11-3	medium-sized	TRBJ2-7	.	TGTGCCAGCAGCTTGAACGCACAGACCCCTGAGCAGTACTTC	CASSLNAQTPEQYF
TRBV2	.	TRBJ2-1	.	TGTGCCAGCAGTGGAGAGGTTTCCTACAATGAGCAGTTCTTC	CASSGEVSYNEQFF
TRBV30	.	TRBJ1-2	TRBD1	TGTGCCTGGAGTCAGGGGGGGCATGGCTACACCTTC	CAWSQGGHGYTF
TRBV4-1	few	TRBJ1-4	.	TGCGCCAGCAGCCATGACCGGGAGAAGGATGAAAAACTGTTTTTT	CASSHDREKDEKLFF
TRBV18	.	TRBJ1-1	.	TGTGCCAGCTCACCGACGGGACCGAGTATACTGAACACTGAAGCTTTCTTT	CASSPTGPSILNTEAFF
TRBV9	.	TRBJ1-3	.	TGTGCCAGCAGCGTAGATGCAGGCTCTGGAAACACCATATATTTT	CASSVDAGSGNTIYF
TRBV10-1	.	TRBJ2-2	.	TGCGCCAGCAGTCAAGCCGGGGAGCTGTTTTTT	CASSQAGELFF
TRBV5-1	few	TRBJ2-7	.	TGCGCCAGCAGCTTGGAATCCACACGTTACGAGCAGTACTTC	CASSLESTRYEQYF
TRBV14	.	TRBJ2-2	.	TGTGCCAGCAGCCAAGATTTAAACGGGGAGCTGTTTTTT	CASSQDLNGELFF
TRBV6-8	few	TRBJ1-6	TRBD1	TGTGCCAGCACCACAAACAGGGGGCGCGGTTCACCCCTCCACTTT	CASTTNRGRGSPLHF
TRBV15	large	TRBJ1-1	.	TGTGCCACCAGCAGAGGCTTCCGACAGCATGAAGCTTTCTTT	CATSRGFRQHEAFF
TRBV11-3	medium-sized	TRBJ1-2	TRBD1	TGTGCCAGCAGCTCACCGGGACAGGAGCGGTATGGCTACACCTTC	CASSSPGQERYGYTF
TRBV28	few	TRBJ1-2	.	TGTGCCAGCAGTTTAGCGGGGCAGGCCTATGGCTACACCTTC	CASSLAGQAYGYTF
TRBV11-3	.	TRBJ2-1	.	TGTGCTAGCAGCTTTCGCCAGGGAGTTGCCTACAATGAGCAGTTCTTC	CASSFRQGVAYNEQFF
TRBV9	few	TRBJ2-7	TRBD1	TGTGCCAGCAGCGTAGCTACCGGACAGGGCGTCTACGAGCAGTACTTC	CASSVATGQGVYEQYF
TRBV10-2	.	TRBJ1-1	.	TGCGTCAGCAGTGAGTTGTTGGGAGACACCGTTATGAACACTGAAGCTTTCTTT	CVSSELLGDTVMNTEAFF
TRBV15	.	TRBJ1-5	TRBD1	TGTGCCACCAGCACGGTGGGGAGACAGGGTCTGGCCCAGCATTTT	CATSTVGRQGLAQHF
TRBV6-8	.	TRBJ2-2	TRBD1	TGTGCCAGCAGTATCGCGACAGGGATCACCGGAGAGCTGTTTTTT	CASSIATGITGELFF
TRBV11-3	medium-sized	TRBJ1-5	.	TGTGCCAGCAGCTTAGATTCCTCCGCGGGTCAGCCCCAGCATTTT	CASSLDSSAGQPQHF
TRBV9	few	TRBJ2-4	.	TGTGCCAGCAGCCGAGCGGTTACAGGCATTCAGTACTTC	CASSRAVTGIQYF
TRBV18	.	TRBJ1-5	.	TGTGCCAGCTCACCGACCAGGGATCAGCCCCAGCATTTT	CASSPTRDQPQHF
TRBV11-3	few	TRBJ1-2	.	TGTGCCAGCAGCCAAGGACCGCTCTACTATGGCTACACCTTC	CASSQGPLYYGYTF
TRBV6-7	.	TRBJ2-7	TRBD1	TGTGCCGCTACAGGGGGCTACGAGCAGTACTTC	CAATGGYEQYF
TRBV19	.	TRBJ2-5	TRBD1	TGTGCCAGTAGTACGTCTTACAGGGGAAGACAAGAGACCCAGTACTTC	CASSTSYRGRQETQYF
TRBV7-5	.	TRBJ1-2	.	TGTGCCAGCAGCTTATCGGGGGATTCGGGAAAGGTCTATGGCTACACCTTC	CASSLSGDSGKVYGYTF
TRBV29-1	.	TRBJ1-2	.	TGCAGCGTTGATGCTACGGGGGGACATGGCTACACCTTC	CSVDATGGHGYTF
TRBV11-3	medium-sized	TRBJ1-1	TRBD1	TGTGCCAGCAGCTCGGGACAGGGGAACACTGAAGCTTTCTTT	CASSSGQGNTEAFF
TRBV30	few	TRBJ1-1	.	TGTGCCTGGACCGGAACGGCTGAAGCTTTCTTT	CAWTGTAEAFF
TRBV28	.	TRBJ2-3	.	TGTGCCAGCAGTTTGCTTGGTGTAGGTACGCAGTATTTT	CASSLLGVGTQYF
TRBV18	.	TRBJ2-7	TRBD1	TGTGCCAGCTCACCAGGGTCGGGACAGGGAGCTGAGCAGTACTTC	CASSPGSGQGAEQYF
TRBV30	.	TRBJ1-5	.	TGTGCCCTTAATGGGGGTAGCAATCAGCCCCAGCATTTT	CALNGGSNQPQHF
TRBV19	large	TRBJ1-5	TRBD1	TGTGCCAGTAGTATTCACGACAGGGGGCCGGGGCCCCAGCATTTT	CASSIHDRGPGPQHF
TRBV19	.	TRBJ2-5	.	TGTGCCAGTAGTCCTGGGTTCGGACAAATCCAAGAGACCCAGTACTTC	CASSPGFGQIQETQYF
TRBV15	once	TRBJ1-1	.	TGTGCCACCAGCAGAGAGGGTAAGGTCGGGACTGAAGCTTTCTTT	CATSREGKVGTEAFF
TRBV7-8	few	TRBJ2-6	.	TGTGCCAGCAGCTTAGGGTCCTCCTCTGGGGCCAACGTCCTGACTTTC	CASSLGSSSGANVLTF
TRBV2	few	TRBJ2-7	.	TGTGCCAGCAGTGCGGGACCTCCCGGGTACGAGCAGTACTTC	CASSAGPPGYEQYF
TRBV6-8	medium-sized	TRBJ2-7	.	TGTGCCAGCAGTCCGCCGAGACAGTATATCTACGAGCAGTACTTC	CASSPPRQYIYEQYF
TRBV19	.	TRBJ2-2	TRBD1	TGTGCCAGTAGTATACCAGGACAGGGTGCCGGGGAGCTGTTTTTT	CASSIPGQGAGELFF
TRBV9	medium-sized	TRBJ2-7	.	TGTGCCAGCAGCGGTGACTCCCCCAACGAGCAGTACTTC	CASSGDSPNEQYF
TRBV11-3	medium-sized	TRBJ2-7	.	TGTGCCAGCAGCTTAGAGGCTGGGATACATCCCTACGAGCAGTACTTC	CASSLEAGIHPYEQYF
TRBV11-3	few	TRBJ1-1	TRBD1	TGTGCCAGCGAGGGGACAGGGGGCGCGTACACTGAAGCTTTCTTT	CASEGTGGAYTEAFF
TRBV9	few	TRBJ2-1	.	TGTGCCAGCGCCTCAGGAGCGGTGGATGACAATGAGCAGTTCTTC	CASASGAVDDNEQFF
TRBV19	.	TRBJ2-5	TRBD1	TGTGCCAGTAGTTCCACGACAGGGCAAGAGACCCAGTACTTC	CASSSTTGQETQYF